This TCR beta chain was obtained from a study of CD4+ T cells in melanoma. Findings and caveats of the study: A reported correlation linked neoantigen-specific CD4+ T cells to CD8+, macrophage and B cell function. Diverse differentiation states were reported for melanoma neoantigen-specific CD4+ T cells.

Sequencing used immunoSEQ multiplex PCR; TCRdb keeps in-frame clones, though not all of them. The sample comprises nearly 50,000 clones, roughly 87% of which are singletons, and 10% to 15% rests with the top ten. On this clone itself: Its antigen is as yet unknown.

This CDR3 has 16 residues. CDR1 is SGHVS and CDR2 is FNYEAQ in the germline V gene. V was trimmed by 1 base and J by 4 bases, leaving 14 bases between them. This clonotype originated in a human donor with melanoma. The chain couples TRBV7-6 to TRBJ2-1, with D possibly TRBD2 on 5 matching bases. Sequencing was done on a sample of peripheral blood. CDR3 sequence reads: CASSLERRADYNEQFF. DNA for the CDR3: TGTGCCAGCAGCTTAGAACGTCGAGCGGATTACAATGAGCAGTTCTTC.